This T cell receptor beta chain stems from a study of shared clonotypes between healthy human individuals. Overall study findings and caveats: Exclusively blood specimens were collected; tissue repertoires likely differ.

Without sorting, samples used about 90 million PBMCs for genomic DNA. TCRdb's copy holds only in-frame clones and misses some; the assay was immunoSEQ multiplex PCR. Of hundreds of thousands of clones in the sample, 77% were seen once. On this clone: What it recognizes is unknown.

The CDR3 consists of 16 residues. The V end was cut by 4 bases, the J end by 1 base, with 18 bases between. CDR1 and CDR2 from the germline V gene are SQVTM and ANQGSEA. The source of this sequence is a woman in her thirties or forties in good health. Some clones in this sample may be carry-over from other donors' samples. The chain employs TRBV29-1 and TRBJ2-3; D gene ambiguous. The sequencing sample was made of PBMCs. The CDR3 nucleotides are TGCAGCGTTGTAAAGGGTACAACCTGGGGCACAGATACGCAGTATTTT. Translating gives CSVVKGTTWGTDTQYF.